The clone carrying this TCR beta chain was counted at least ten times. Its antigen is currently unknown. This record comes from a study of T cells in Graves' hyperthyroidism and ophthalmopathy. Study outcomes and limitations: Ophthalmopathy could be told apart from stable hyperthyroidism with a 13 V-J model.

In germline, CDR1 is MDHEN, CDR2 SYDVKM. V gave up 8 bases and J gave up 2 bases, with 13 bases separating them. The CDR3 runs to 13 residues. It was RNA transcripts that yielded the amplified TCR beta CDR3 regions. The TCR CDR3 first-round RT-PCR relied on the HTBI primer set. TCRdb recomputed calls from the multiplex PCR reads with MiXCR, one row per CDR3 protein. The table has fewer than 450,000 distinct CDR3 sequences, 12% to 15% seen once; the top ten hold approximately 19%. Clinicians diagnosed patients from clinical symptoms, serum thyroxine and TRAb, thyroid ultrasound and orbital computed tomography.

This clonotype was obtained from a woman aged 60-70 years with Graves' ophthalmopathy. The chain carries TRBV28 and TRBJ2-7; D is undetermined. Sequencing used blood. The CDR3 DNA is TGTGCCAGCGGGTCGGGTCTCCCCTACGAGCAGTACTTC. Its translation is CASGSGLPYEQYF.